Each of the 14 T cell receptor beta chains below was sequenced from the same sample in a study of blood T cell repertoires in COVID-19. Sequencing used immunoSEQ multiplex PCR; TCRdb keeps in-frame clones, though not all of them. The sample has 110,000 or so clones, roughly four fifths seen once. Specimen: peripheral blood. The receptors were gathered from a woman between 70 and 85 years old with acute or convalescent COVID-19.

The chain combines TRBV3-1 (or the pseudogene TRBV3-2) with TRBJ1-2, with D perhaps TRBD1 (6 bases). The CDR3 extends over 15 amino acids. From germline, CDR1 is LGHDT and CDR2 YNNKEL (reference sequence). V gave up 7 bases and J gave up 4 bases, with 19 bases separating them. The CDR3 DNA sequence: TGTGCCAGCACCCAGGGGCAGATTATTCTCTATGGCTACACCTTC. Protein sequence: CASTQGQIILYGYTF.

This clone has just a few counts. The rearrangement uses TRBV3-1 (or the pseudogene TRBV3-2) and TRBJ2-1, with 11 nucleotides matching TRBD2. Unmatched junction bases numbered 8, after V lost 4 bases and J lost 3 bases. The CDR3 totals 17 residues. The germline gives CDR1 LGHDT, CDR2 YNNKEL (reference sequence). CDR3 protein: CASSRGVAGGIYNEQFF. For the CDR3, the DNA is TGTGCCAGCAGCCGCGGGGTAGCGGGGGGGATCTACAATGAGCAGTTCTTC.

CDR3 DNA sequence: TGTGCCACCAGTTTACGGACAGGGGGCTCCTATGGCTACACCTTC. Translation gives CATSLRTGGSYGYTF. The genes are TRBV24-1 and TRBJ1-2, with 11 bases matching TRBD1. The germline gives CDR1 KGHDR, CDR2 SFDVKD. CDR3 size: 15 residues. J lost 4 bases, V lost 6 bases, and 6 bases had no gene match.

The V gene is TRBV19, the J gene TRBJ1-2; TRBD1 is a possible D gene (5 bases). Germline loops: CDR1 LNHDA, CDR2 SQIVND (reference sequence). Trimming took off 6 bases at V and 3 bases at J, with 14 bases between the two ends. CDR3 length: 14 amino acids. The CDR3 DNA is TGTGCCAGTAGATCGGGGGGGATAGACTATGGCTACACCTTC. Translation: CASRSGGIDYGYTF.

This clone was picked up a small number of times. CDR3 sequence: CASGLEEGTEAFF. CDR3 in DNA: TGTGCTAGTGGTCTCGAAGAGGGTACTGAAGCTTTCTTT. The chain joins TRBV12-5 to TRBJ1-1; D not certain. The CDR3 length is 13 residues. V was pared by 5 bases and J by 5 bases, with 12 bases between. Germline values: CDR1 LGHNT, CDR2 FRNRAP.

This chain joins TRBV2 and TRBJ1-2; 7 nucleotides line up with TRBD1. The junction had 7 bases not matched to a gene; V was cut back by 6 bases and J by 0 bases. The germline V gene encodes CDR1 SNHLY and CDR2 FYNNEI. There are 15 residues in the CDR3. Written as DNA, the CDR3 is TGTGCCAGCAGCAAGGGACAGAATCCTAACTATGGCTACACCTTC. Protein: CASSKGQNPNYGYTF.

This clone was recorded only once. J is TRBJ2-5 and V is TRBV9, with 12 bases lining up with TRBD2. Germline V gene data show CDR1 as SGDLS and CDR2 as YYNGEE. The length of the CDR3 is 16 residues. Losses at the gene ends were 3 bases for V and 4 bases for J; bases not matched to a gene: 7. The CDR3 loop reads CASSARTSGIAETQYF. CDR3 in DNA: TGTGCCAGCAGCGCTAGGACTAGCGGGATCGCAGAGACCCAGTACTTC.

The CDR3 reads CASSTKGGGYTF. CDR3 nucleotide sequence: TGTGCCAGCAGCACTAAAGGGGGCGGCTACACCTTC. J is TRBJ1-2 and V is TRBV6-5; 7 bases are a match to TRBD1. Trimming at V came to 6 bases and at J to 8 bases, leaving 6 bases not matched to a gene. The CDR3 totals 12 residues. Germline lookup yields CDR1 MNHEY and CDR2 SVGAGI.

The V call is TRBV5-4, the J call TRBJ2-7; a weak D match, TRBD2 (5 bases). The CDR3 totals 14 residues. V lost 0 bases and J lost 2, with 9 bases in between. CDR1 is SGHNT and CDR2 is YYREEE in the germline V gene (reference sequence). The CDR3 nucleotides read TGTGCCAGCAGCTTGGCTGGACTGACCTACGAGCAGTACTTC. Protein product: CASSLAGLTYEQYF.

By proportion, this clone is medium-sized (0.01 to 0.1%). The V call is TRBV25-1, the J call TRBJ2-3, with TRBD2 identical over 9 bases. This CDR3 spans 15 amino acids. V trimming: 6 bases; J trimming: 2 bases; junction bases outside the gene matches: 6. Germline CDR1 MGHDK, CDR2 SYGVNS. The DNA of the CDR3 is TGTGCCAGCAGGGCCGGGACTAGCTTCACAGATACGCAGTATTTT. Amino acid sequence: CASRAGTSFTDTQYF.

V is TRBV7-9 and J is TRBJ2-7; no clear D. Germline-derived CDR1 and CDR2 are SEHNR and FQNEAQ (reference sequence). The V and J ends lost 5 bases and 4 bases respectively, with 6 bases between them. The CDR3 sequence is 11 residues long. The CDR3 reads CASSESYEQYF. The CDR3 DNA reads TGTGCCAGCAGCGAGTCTTACGAGCAGTACTTC.

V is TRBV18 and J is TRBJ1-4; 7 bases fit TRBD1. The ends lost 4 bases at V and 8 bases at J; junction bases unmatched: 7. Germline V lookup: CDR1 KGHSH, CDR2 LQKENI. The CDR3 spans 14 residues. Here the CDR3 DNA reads TGTGCCAGCTCACTCGACAGGGTGGTGGAAAAACTGTTTTTT. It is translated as CASSLDRVVEKLFF.

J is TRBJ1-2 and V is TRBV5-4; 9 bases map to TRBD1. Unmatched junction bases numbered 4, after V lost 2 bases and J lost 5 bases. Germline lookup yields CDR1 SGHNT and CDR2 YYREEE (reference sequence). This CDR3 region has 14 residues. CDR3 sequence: CASSFGDRDYGYTF. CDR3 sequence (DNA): TGTGCCAGCAGCTTTGGGGACAGGGATTATGGCTACACCTTC.

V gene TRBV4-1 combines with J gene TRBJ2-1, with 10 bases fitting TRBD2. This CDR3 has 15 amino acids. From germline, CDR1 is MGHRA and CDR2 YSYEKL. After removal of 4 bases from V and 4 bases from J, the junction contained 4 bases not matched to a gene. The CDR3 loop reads CASSRGLAVYNEQFF. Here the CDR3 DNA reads TGCGCCAGCAGCCGAGGACTAGCGGTTTACAATGAGCAGTTCTTC.